These T cell receptor beta chains were read from a single sample in a study of blood T cells in healthy people across ages. TCRdb used MiXCR to reprocess the 5' RACE reads, holding one entry per CDR3 protein. The data show roughly 1,100,000 distinct CDR3 sequences, around 25% seen once. These data are also associated with another study on T cells of mothers and their children.

The specimen sequenced was blood. The receptors here all came from a girl aged 2-10 years in good health. Each CDR3 is given with its conserved first and last residue. D genes are given only for firm matches. The size field is filled for only some rows; it gives once, few, many or a size class.

V	J	size	D	CDR3	DNA
TRBV28	TRBJ2-2	few	.	CASSDSFPGELFF	TGTGCCAGCAGCGACAGTTTTCCCGGGGAGCTGTTTTTT
TRBV29-1	TRBJ2-7	.	.	CSARVLSYEQYF	TGCAGCGCCCGGGTCCTCTCCTACGAGCAGTACTTC
TRBV6-5	TRBJ1-4	.	.	CASKRTINEKLFF	TGTGCCAGCAAGAGGACCATAAATGAAAAACTGTTTTTT
TRBV16	TRBJ2-3	few	TRBD1	CASSPEGAATDTQYF	TGTGCCAGCAGCCCCGAGGGGGCAGCCACAGATACGCAGTATTTT
TRBV7-2	TRBJ2-5	few	TRBD2	CASSLAFGEGQETQYF	TGTGCCAGCAGCTTAGCGTTCGGGGAGGGGCAAGAGACCCAGTACTTC
TRBV4-1	TRBJ2-5	.	.	CASSQEGGRASLYGTQYF	TGCGCCAGCAGCCAAGAAGGGGGGAGGGCCTCCCTCTACGGGACCCAGTACTTC
TRBV27	TRBJ1-1	.	.	CATGYRGTEAFF	TGTGCCACCGGGTATCGAGGCACTGAAGCTTTCTTT
TRBV20-1	TRBJ2-1	.	.	CSARDGRIVLTHYEQFF	TGCAGTGCTAGAGATGGGCGGATAGTATTAACCCACTATGAGCAGTTCTTC
TRBV29-1	TRBJ2-2	.	.	CSVDSRGLGHSNTGELFF	TGCAGCGTTGACTCTAGGGGGTTGGGACACTCGAACACCGGGGAGCTGTTTTTT
TRBV20-1	TRBJ1-4	.	TRBD1	CSASRPRTGRANEKLFF	TGCAGTGCTAGCAGGCCGAGGACAGGGAGAGCTAATGAAAAACTGTTTTTT
TRBV28	TRBJ1-2	few	.	CASTQGSGLRRYGYTF	TGTGCCAGCACCCAAGGGTCAGGCCTACGTCGGTATGGCTACACCTTC
TRBV6-2/TRBV6-3	TRBJ2-1	few	.	CASSLTRRGEQFF	TGTGCCAGCAGTTTGACCCGGCGTGGGGAGCAGTTCTTC
TRBV29-1	TRBJ2-7	many	TRBD1	CSVENRDRDYEQYF	TGCAGCGTTGAAAACCGGGACAGGGACTACGAGCAGTACTTC
TRBV24-1	TRBJ2-5	.	.	CATSDLTKGSETQYF	TGTGCCACCAGTGATTTGACGAAGGGGTCAGAGACCCAGTACTTC
TRBV5-6	TRBJ1-2	.	.	CASSFLTGLDGYTF	TGTGCCAGCAGCTTCCTGACAGGTCTGGATGGCTACACCTTC
TRBV28	TRBJ1-5	.	.	CATDRPHQPQHF	TGTGCCACCGACAGGCCCCATCAGCCCCAGCATTTT
TRBV5-1	TRBJ1-1	few	.	CASRGLLNTEAFF	TGCGCCAGCAGGGGGCTATTGAACACTGAAGCTTTCTTT
TRBV12-3/TRBV12-4	TRBJ1-1	few	TRBD1	CASSLAEAGGYVKAFF	TGTGCCAGCAGTTTAGCCGAAGCAGGGGGCTACGTTAAAGCTTTCTTT
TRBV28	TRBJ2-1	few	.	CASSLPDGHNEQFF	TGTGCCAGCAGTTTACCGGACGGACACAATGAGCAGTTCTTC
TRBV7-3	TRBJ2-3	few	TRBD2	CASSSLAGGRNTQYF	TGTGCCAGCAGCTCACTAGCGGGAGGTCGGAATACGCAGTATTTT
TRBV15	TRBJ1-2	.	TRBD1	CATSRVSDRGSRFYGYTF	TGTGCCACCAGCAGAGTGTCTGACAGGGGCTCTCGCTTCTATGGCTACACCTTC
TRBV7-8	TRBJ2-1	.	.	CASSLGGPVYNEQFF	TGTGCCAGCAGCTTAGGAGGGCCGGTCTACAATGAGCAGTTCTTC
TRBV20-1	TRBJ2-7	.	TRBD1	CSVQGQGVSYEQYF	TGCAGTGTCCAGGGACAGGGGGTTTCCTACGAGCAGTACTTC
TRBV28	TRBJ2-1	.	.	CASSPLRPAEYF	TGTGCCAGCAGCCCCCTTCGCCCGGCCGAGTACTTC
TRBV14	TRBJ2-1	.	.	CASSIRLGNEQFF	TGTGCCAGCAGCATACGACTAGGTAATGAGCAGTTCTTC
TRBV7-9	TRBJ2-4	.	TRBD2	CASSPRPASGGDIQYF	TGTGCCAGCAGCCCCCGACCGGCTAGCGGGGGGGACATTCAGTACTTC
TRBV27	TRBJ2-1	.	.	CASSLPGASSYNEQFF	TGTGCCAGCAGTTTACCTGGCGCCAGCTCCTACAATGAGCAGTTCTTC